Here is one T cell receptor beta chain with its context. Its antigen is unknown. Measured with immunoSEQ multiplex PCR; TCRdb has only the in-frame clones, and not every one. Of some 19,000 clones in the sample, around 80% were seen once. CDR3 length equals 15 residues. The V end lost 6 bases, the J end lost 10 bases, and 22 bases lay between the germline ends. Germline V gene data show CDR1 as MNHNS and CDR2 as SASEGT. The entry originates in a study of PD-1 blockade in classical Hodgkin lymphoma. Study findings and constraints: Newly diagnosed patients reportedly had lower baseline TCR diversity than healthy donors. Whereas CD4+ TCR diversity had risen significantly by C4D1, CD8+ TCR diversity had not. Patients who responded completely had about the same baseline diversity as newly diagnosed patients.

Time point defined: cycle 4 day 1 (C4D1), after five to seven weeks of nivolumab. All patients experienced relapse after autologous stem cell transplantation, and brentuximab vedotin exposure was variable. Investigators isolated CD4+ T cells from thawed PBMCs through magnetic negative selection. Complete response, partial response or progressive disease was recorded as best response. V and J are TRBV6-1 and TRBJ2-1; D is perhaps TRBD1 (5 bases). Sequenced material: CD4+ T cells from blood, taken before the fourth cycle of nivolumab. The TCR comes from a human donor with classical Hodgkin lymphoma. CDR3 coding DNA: TGTGCCAGCAGGGGAAGGCAGGGTACCTTGCTCGAGCAGTTCTTC. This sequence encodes CASRGRQGTLLEQFF.